At least ten counts were recorded for the clone carrying this TCR beta chain. This sample is part of a study of regulatory T cells in long-lasting Graves disease. The time point: newly diagnosed GD, antithyroid drugs for less than 3 months. The TCR library was prepared using RNA isolated from PBMCs. A volume of 7 to 9.5 milliliters of peripheral blood was collected in EDTA tubes. HTBI primers from iRepertoire and Arm-PCR of CDR3 regions yielded the TCR beta libraries. TCRdb fed the multiplex PCR reads into MiXCR, producing one record per CDR3 protein. Of 560,000 or so distinct CDR3 sequences listed, 15% to 20% are singletons. The CDR3 covers 14 residues. Germline CDR1 reads KGHSH; CDR2 reads LQKENI. Between the trimmed V and J ends, which lost 5 bases and 1 base, there was a span of 11 bases. These data were likewise used in another study, on T cells in Graves' hyperthyroidism and ophthalmopathy.

The sequence was obtained from a man aged 18-30 years with Graves disease. V and J are TRBV18 and TRBJ1-1; possible D gene TRBD1, 5 bases. The material sequenced was peripheral blood mononuclear cells (PBMCs), taken at new diagnosis, from a patient treated with antithyroid drugs. CDR3 protein: CASSGGTENTEAFF. The DNA of the CDR3 is TGTGCCAGCTCAGGCGGGACGGAGAACACTGAAGCTTTCTTT.